The rows below give T cell receptor beta chains drawn from one sample of a study of cytomegalovirus exposure and HLA in healthy donors. Sequenced by immunoSEQ multiplex PCR; TCRdb stores in-frame clones only, minus some. The sample records 130,000 to 150,000 clones, just under 85% being singletons. The source material was PBMCs. Receptors were obtained from a woman aged 55-69 years in good health and CMV-seropositive. The CDR3 runs from the conserved cysteine through the conserved F or W. The order of the fields is V gene, clone size, D gene, J gene, CDR3 protein, CDR3 DNA. D genes are given only for firm matches. Expanded clones get a size class; other rows say once, few or many, or leave the size out.

TRBV18	NA	TRBD1	TRBJ1-1	CASSPVTGVLNTEAFF	TGTGCCAGCTCACCTGTAACAGGGGTCCTGAACACTGAAGCTTTCTTT
TRBV5-1	NA	TRBD1	TRBJ2-7	CASSGRQGDYEQYF	TGCGCCAGCAGTGGAAGACAGGGGGACTACGAGCAGTACTTC
TRBV5-6	NA	NA	TRBJ2-3	CASSLGPGDTQYF	TGTGCCAGCAGCTTGGGGCCGGGAGATACGCAGTATTTT
TRBV19	NA	TRBD1	TRBJ1-5	CASMREGAQPRHF	TGTGCCAGTATGCGGGAGGGGGCACAGCCCCGGCATTTT
TRBV6-6	once	NA	TRBJ1-4	CASSYGGAGEKLFF	TGTGCCAGCAGCTATGGGGGGGCGGGTGAAAAACTGTTTTTT
TRBV11-1	NA	NA	TRBJ2-6	CASSLGGANVLTF	TGTGCCAGCAGCCTTGGCGGGGCCAACGTCCTGACTTTC
TRBV5-4	few	NA	TRBJ1-1	CASSLQGRGSTEAFF	TGTGCCAGCAGCTTGCAGGGAAGGGGTTCGACTGAAGCTTTCTTT
TRBV6-4	NA	NA	TRBJ2-3	CASSNRETDTQYF	TGTGCCAGTTCTAACAGGGAAACAGATACGCAGTATTTT
TRBV28	NA	TRBD1	TRBJ1-5	CAGARTGFQPQHF	TGTGCCGGAGCCCGGACAGGGTTCCAGCCCCAGCATTTT
TRBV7-9	NA	NA	TRBJ1-2	CASTPSGGNYGYTF	TGTGCCAGCACCCCTAGTGGGGGGAACTATGGCTACACCTTC
TRBV5-1	NA	TRBD2	TRBJ2-7	CATIPAVTGGPIYEQYF	TGCGCCACCATACCAGCCGTTACGGGAGGGCCTATTTACGAGCAGTACTTC
TRBV19	NA	TRBD2	TRBJ2-1	CASSGLAGGYMEHEQFF	TGTGCCAGTAGTGGACTAGCGGGAGGCTACATGGAACATGAGCAGTTCTTC
TRBV5-8	NA	NA	TRBJ2-5	CASSPTGGQETQYF	TGTGCCAGCAGCCCCACCGGGGGCCAAGAGACCCAGTACTTC
TRBV7-9	NA	NA	TRBJ1-3	CASSLSQVSSGNTIYF	TGTGCCAGCAGCTTATCTCAGGTGTCCTCTGGAAACACCATATATTTT
TRBV29-1	few	NA	TRBJ2-2	CSVDEQNTGELFF	TGCAGCGTTGACGAGCAGAACACCGGGGAGCTGTTTTTT
TRBV10-3	few	NA	TRBJ1-3	CAINPERWSGNTIYF	TGTGCCATCAACCCTGAGAGGTGGAGTGGAAACACCATATATTTT
TRBV28	NA	NA	TRBJ1-2	CASSGQTLFYGYTF	TGTGCCAGCAGTGGACAAACCCTCTTCTATGGCTACACCTTC
TRBV4-1	NA	NA	TRBJ1-5	CASSVLGGDGNQPQHF	TGCGCCAGCAGCGTACTGGGGGGGGATGGTAATCAGCCCCAGCATTTT
TRBV4-1	NA	TRBD1	TRBJ2-2	CASSSRTLTGGTGELFF	TGCGCCAGCAGCTCTCGAACCTTGACAGGGGGGACCGGGGAGCTGTTTTTT
TRBV5-1	NA	TRBD2	TRBJ2-2	CASSLVLPTSGGTGELFF	TGCGCCAGCAGCTTGGTCCTCCCGACTAGCGGGGGCACCGGGGAGCTGTTTTTT
TRBV6-1	once	NA	TRBJ1-5	CASSEFVGAGNQPQHF	TGTGCCAGCAGTGAATTTGTAGGGGCGGGCAATCAGCCCCAGCATTTT
TRBV4-2	NA	TRBD2	TRBJ2-5	CASSQASGTPTETQYF	TGTGCCAGCAGCCAGGCTAGCGGGACCCCAACGGAGACCCAGTACTTC
TRBV29-1	NA	TRBD2	TRBJ2-1	CSVGSGTSGYNEQFF	TGCAGCGTCGGTTCCGGGACTAGCGGATACAATGAGCAGTTCTTC
TRBV19	NA	TRBD1	TRBJ1-5	CASSLTGVNQPQHF	TGTGCCAGTAGCCTAACAGGGGTTAATCAGCCCCAGCATTTT
TRBV5-6	NA	TRBD2	TRBJ2-2	CASSLALAGGRTGELFF	TGTGCCAGCAGCTTGGCCCTTGCGGGAGGGCGAACCGGGGAGCTGTTTTTT
TRBV11-3	few	TRBD2	TRBJ2-1	CASSLGTSGVYNEQFF	TGTGCCAGCAGCTTAGGGACTAGCGGGGTCTACAATGAGCAGTTCTTC
TRBV6-1	NA	TRBD1	TRBJ2-7	CAGRGTGVYEQYF	TGTGCCGGCAGGGGGACAGGGGTATACGAGCAGTACTTC
TRBV28	NA	TRBD1	TRBJ2-1	CASKAGDRVNEQFF	TGTGCCAGCAAAGCCGGGGACAGGGTCAATGAGCAGTTCTTC
TRBV30	once	NA	TRBJ2-4	CAWSGVIAKNIQYF	TGTGCCTGGAGTGGGGTCATAGCAAAAAACATTCAGTACTTC
TRBV29-1	NA	TRBD2	TRBJ2-1	CSVGLHGTRDNEQFF	TGCAGCGTGGGGCTCCACGGGACTAGAGACAATGAGCAGTTCTTC
TRBV19	NA	NA	TRBJ2-3	CASSLGRPADTQYF	TGTGCCAGTAGTCTGGGGAGGCCGGCAGATACGCAGTATTTT
TRBV30	NA	TRBD1	TRBJ1-5	CAWSGGQGAWGNQPQHF	TGTGCCTGGAGTGGAGGACAGGGGGCTTGGGGCAATCAGCCCCAGCATTTT
TRBV29-1	NA	TRBD2	TRBJ2-1	CSVGLASADEQFF	TGCAGCGTGGGACTAGCGTCTGCGGATGAGCAGTTCTTC
TRBV11-1	NA	NA	TRBJ2-5	CASSLEGQTQYF	TGTGCCAGCAGCTTGGAGGGGCAGACCCAGTACTTC
TRBV30	NA	TRBD1	TRBJ1-6	CAWGGQGGSPLHF	TGTGCCTGGGGAGGACAGGGAGGATCACCCCTCCACTTT